These 6 T cell receptor beta chains came from one sample sequenced in a study of tumor-infiltrating lymphocytes in primary liver carcinoma (dated 2017 in TCRdb). Sequenced using an Illumina HiSeq 2500. TCRbeta-specific cDNA was reverse-transcribed from 500 ng total RNA using a constant-region primer and ProtoScript II reverse transcriptase. Construction of the TCRbeta libraries relied on three nested rounds of multiplex PCR, following a slightly modified ARM-PCR procedure. Each of the first two PCR rounds ran for around 11 cycles using multiplex TRBV1-TRBV30 forward primers together with a Cbeta reverse primer. The public reads were run again by TCRdb, first through fastp at Q25 and then through MiXCR, and only productive beta chains were kept. Each entry merges the rows of one CDR3 protein and shows their most common DNA and genes. Present in this sample are roughly 120,000 distinct CDR3 sequences, 64% of which were seen just once. In total, the top ten clones hold 8.4% of the sample.

Total RNA and DNA were co-extracted without cell sorting from approximately 20-30 mg of bulk tissue using the AllPrep DNA/RNA mini kit. Sequencing was carried out using liver tumor tissue from sampling region 3. Sample cell subset or site, as interpreted from the label and publication: tumor region T3, left-lateral pole. All receptors come from a woman in her sixties with primary liver carcinoma and hepatitis B virus infection.

Notes on this clonotype: It is likely a read error, because the conserved phenylalanine at the end of the CDR3 is missing. The V gene is TRBV5-1, the J gene TRBJ2-7, with D possibly TRBD2 on 7 matching bases. The CDR3 length is 15 residues. The germline V gene has CDR1 SGHRS and CDR2 YFSETQ. DNA for the CDR3: TGCGCCAGCAGCAGGGGGGCTAGCGGACCCTACGAACAGTACTCC. Translated, it gives CASSRGASGPYEQYS.

This clonotype showed up just a few times. This may be a read error, as it is one base from a much larger clone. V and J are TRBV5-1 and TRBJ2-1, with TRBD2 matching 10 bases. Trimming removed 2 bases from V and 9 bases from J; junction bases left unmatched: 2. This CDR3 has 13 amino acids. CDR1 SGHRS and CDR2 YFSETQ come from the germline V gene. The CDR3 protein is CASSFRLAGEQFF. CDR3 coding DNA: TGCGCCAGCAGCTTCCGACTAGCGGGTGAGCAGTTCTTC.

Remarks on this clonotype: A clone one base away is much larger, so this may be a read error. Likely a read error: the CDR3 ends without its conserved phenylalanine or tryptophan. This chain links TRBV5-4 with TRBJ2-1; TRBD2 agrees at 8 bases. The ends lost 4 bases at V and 9 bases at J; junction bases unmatched: 12. The CDR3 is made up of 15 amino acids. Germline loops: CDR1 SGHNT, CDR2 YYREEE (reference sequence). CDR3 loop: CASSKTGTSRGEQFL. As DNA, the CDR3 is TGTGCCAGCAGCAAGACCGGGACTAGTCGGGGTGAGCAGTTCCTC.

The rearrangement joins TRBV7-9 to TRBJ2-6; no clear D gene. The germline gives CDR1 SEHNR, CDR2 FQNEAQ (reference sequence). V lost 3 bases, J lost 4 bases, and 4 bases lay in between. The CDR3 spans 13 residues. The CDR3 region has the DNA TGTGCCAGCAGCTTCCCAGGGGCCAACGTCCTGACTTTC. It yields the protein CASSFPGANVLTF. Full variable domain (outside the CDR3, taken from reference TRBV7-9 and TRBJ2-6): DTGVSQNPRHKITKRGQNVTFRCDPISEHNRLYWYRQTLGQGPEFLTYFQNEAQLEKSRLLSDRFSAERPKGSFSTLEIQRTEQGDSAMYLCASSFPGANVLTFGAGSRLTVL.

A word on this clonotype: The germline gene is not matched at one end of the junction; a read error may be the cause. The V gene is TRBV6-1, the J gene TRBJ1-1, with TRBD1 as a possible D gene (6 bases). The germline V gene has CDR1 MNHNS and CDR2 SASEGT. The CDR3 covers 15 residues. CDR3 sequence (DNA): TGTGTCAGCAGGGGAAAGACAATGGGGAACACTGAAGCTTTCTTT. Translating gives CVSRGKTMGNTEAFF.

This clonotype occurred many times. The CDR3 nucleotides read TGCAGCGTCGGGACAGCGGTAGAAAACATTCAGTACTTC. It codes for CSVGTAVENIQYF. The chain employs TRBV29-1 and TRBJ2-4, with 7 bases identical to TRBD1. V lost 6 bases to trimming and J lost 5 bases; unmatched junction nucleotides: 7. The CDR3 runs to 13 residues. CDR1 is SQVTM, CDR2 ANQGSEA, per germline.